This TCR beta chain was identified during a study of T-cell reconstitution after alpha-beta-depleted transplantation in children. Preparing the TCRbeta library involved the use of unique molecular identifiers. Each CDR3 protein gets one entry after TCRdb re-called the PCR reads with MiXCR. Of 83,000 or so distinct CDR3 sequences listed, 7% to 9% are singletons. V lost 0 bases to trimming and J lost 0 bases, with 10 bases between them. There are 15 residues in the CDR3. Germline CDR1 and CDR2: SGHRS and YFSETQ. This clonotype came up many times. This chain joins TRBV5-1 and TRBJ2-7; D might be TRBD2 (5 bases). This material consisted of PBMCs from the stem cell graft donor, taken from the stem cell graft. The receptor's source is a human donor who donated a stem cell graft to a child with congenital amegakaryocytic thrombocytopenia. CDR3 in amino acids: CASSLAAGSSYEQYF. As DNA, the CDR3 is TGCGCCAGCAGCTTGGCCGCGGGCTCCTCCTACGAGCAGTACTTC.